This TCR beta chain was documented in a study of cytomegalovirus exposure and HLA in healthy donors. Regarding the study as a whole: Some public TCRs appeared in many individuals, while most sequences were rare. A later analysis linked a missense variant in DCLRE1C to the trimming of TCR beta V and J genes. HLA restriction was apparent for most CMV-associated TCR beta chains in a later analysis.

As for this clone: Its target is not known.

The PCR ran on 60 Vbeta and 13 Jbeta primers. Produced via immunoSEQ multiplex PCR; TCRdb's table is partial and in-frame only. The repertoire table contains over 45,000 clones. Unrecorded immune exposures were likely, despite nominal health at sampling. Sequencing was performed on PBMCs. The sequence was collected from a woman under 30 in good health and CMV-seronegative.

The CDR3 sequence: CASSLGSKTGQETQYF. CDR3 nucleotide sequence: TGTGCCAGCAGCCTAGGCTCTAAGACAGGGCAAGAGACCCAGTACTTC. The chain links TRBV11-2 to TRBJ2-5, with 7 nucleotides matching TRBD1. The CDR3 runs 16 residues. The V and J ends lost 5 bases and 2 bases, in that order; junction bases with no gene match: 11. The germline CDR1 and CDR2 sequences are SGHAT and FQNNGV.